Shown below are 6 T cell receptor beta chains from a single sample sequenced in a study of OX40 agonist ivuxolimab in advanced cancers. Method: immunoSEQ multiplex PCR; TCRdb's copy keeps in-frame clones and lacks some. The top ten clones hold approximately 8.4% of a sample with roughly 90,000 clones, 91% of them seen once. This sample comprised CD4+ or CD8+ T cells sorted from blood, obtained in a trial of the OX40 agonist ivuxolimab. These receptors came from an adult with an advanced solid tumor such as melanoma, head and neck, liver or kidney cancer.

The chain employs TRBV11-2 and TRBJ2-7, with a tentative D call TRBD2 (5 bases). The germline gives CDR1 SGHAT, CDR2 FQNNGV. Trimming stripped 7 bases from V and 5 bases from J, with 9 bases between. The CDR3 is 11 residues long. CDR3 loop: CASTGVDEQYF. The CDR3 DNA sequence: TGTGCCAGCACCGGGGTGGACGAGCAGTACTTC.

The J gene is TRBJ1-5, the V gene TRBV19; D unclear. In germline, CDR1 is LNHDA, CDR2 SQIVND (reference sequence). The CDR3 runs to 14 residues. With 6 bases removed from V and 14 bases from J, the gap between germline ends came to 23 bases. This CDR3 reads CASREDGQATIKHF. The DNA of the CDR3 is TGTGCCAGTAGGGAAGACGGGCAGGCGACAATTAAGCATTTT.

The V call is TRBV10-2, the J call TRBJ2-5; D is unclear. Germline CDR1 and CDR2: WSHSY and SAAADI. The V and J ends lost 3 bases and 1 base respectively, with 6 bases between them. This CDR3 region has 13 residues. This chain's CDR3 is CASSDTIQETQYF. The CDR3 DNA reads as TGCGCCAGCAGTGACACTATCCAAGAGACCCAGTACTTC.

The V gene is TRBV5-6, the J gene TRBJ2-2; D is possibly TRBD2 (6 bases). This CDR3 comprises 16 residues. Trimming shortened V by 3 bases and J by 5 bases, and 17 bases separated the two germline ends. CDR1 is SGHDT, CDR2 YYEEEE, per germline. The CDR3 spells CASSCFPGLDTGELFF. Here the CDR3 DNA reads TGTGCCAGCAGCTGCTTCCCGGGACTGGATACCGGGGAGCTGTTTTTT. The full variable domain, in which reference TRBV5-6 and TRBJ2-2 provide the parts outside the CDR3, is DAGVTQSPTHLIKTRGQQVTLRCSPKSGHDTVSWYQQALGQGPQFIFQYYEEEERQRGNFPDRFSGHQFPNYSSELNVNALLLGDSALYLCASSCFPGLDTGELFFGEGSRLTVL.

The chain recombines TRBV10-1 with TRBJ2-1; tentative D call: TRBD2 (5 bases). Germline V CDR1 and CDR2: WNHNN, SYGVQD (reference sequence). Trimming took 0 bases from V and 4 from J, leaving 10 bases between them. The CDR3 totals 15 residues. CDR3 loop: CASSESGLLYNEQFF. DNA of the CDR3: TGCGCCAGCAGTGAGTCAGGACTCCTGTACAATGAGCAGTTCTTC.

This clone was seen a few times. V is TRBV2 and J is TRBJ2-7, with D unclear. The length of the CDR3 is 13 residues. Trimming shortened V by 10 bases and J by 2 bases, and 15 bases separated the two germline ends. The germline V gene has CDR1 SNHLY and CDR2 FYNNEI. The CDR3 is CAKKGRKTYEQYF. The CDR3 coding sequence is TGTGCCAAAAAGGGTCGAAAGACCTACGAGCAGTACTTC.